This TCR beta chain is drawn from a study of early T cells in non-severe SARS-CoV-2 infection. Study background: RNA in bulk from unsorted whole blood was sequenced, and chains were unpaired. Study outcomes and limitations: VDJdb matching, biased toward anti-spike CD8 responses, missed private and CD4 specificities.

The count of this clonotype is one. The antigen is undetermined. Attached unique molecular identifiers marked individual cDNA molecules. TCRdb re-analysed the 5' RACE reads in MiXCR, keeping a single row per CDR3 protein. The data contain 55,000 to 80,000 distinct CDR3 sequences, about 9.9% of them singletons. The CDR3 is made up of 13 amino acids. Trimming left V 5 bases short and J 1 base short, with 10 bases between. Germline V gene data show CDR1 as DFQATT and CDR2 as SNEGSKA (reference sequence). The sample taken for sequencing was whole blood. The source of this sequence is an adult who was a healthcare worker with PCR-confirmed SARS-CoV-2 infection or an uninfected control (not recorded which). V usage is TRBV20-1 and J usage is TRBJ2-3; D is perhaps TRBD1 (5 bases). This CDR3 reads CSAGPTGTDTQYF. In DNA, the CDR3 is TGCAGTGCTGGACCGACAGGCACAGATACGCAGTATTTT.